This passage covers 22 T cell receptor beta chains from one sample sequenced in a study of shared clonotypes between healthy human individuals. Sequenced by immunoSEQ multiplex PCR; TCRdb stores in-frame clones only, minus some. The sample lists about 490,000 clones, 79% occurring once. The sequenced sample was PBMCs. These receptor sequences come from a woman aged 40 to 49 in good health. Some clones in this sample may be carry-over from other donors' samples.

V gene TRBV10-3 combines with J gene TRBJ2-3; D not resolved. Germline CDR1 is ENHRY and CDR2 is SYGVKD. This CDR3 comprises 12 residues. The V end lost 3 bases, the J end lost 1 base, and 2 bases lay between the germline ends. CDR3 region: CAISDGTDTQYF. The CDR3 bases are TGTGCCATCAGTGACGGCACAGATACGCAGTATTTT.

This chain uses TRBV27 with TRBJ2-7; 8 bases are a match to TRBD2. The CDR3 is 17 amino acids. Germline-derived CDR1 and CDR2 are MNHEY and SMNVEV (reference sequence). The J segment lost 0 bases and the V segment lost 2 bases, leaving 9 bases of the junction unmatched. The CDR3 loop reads CASSLKGPGTSSYEQYF. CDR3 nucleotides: TGTGCCAGCAGTTTAAAAGGACCCGGGACTAGCTCCTACGAGCAGTACTTC.

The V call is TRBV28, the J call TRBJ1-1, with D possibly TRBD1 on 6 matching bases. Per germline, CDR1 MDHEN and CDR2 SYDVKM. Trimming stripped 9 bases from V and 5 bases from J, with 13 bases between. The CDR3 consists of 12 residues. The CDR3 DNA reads TGTGCCAGTAATACAGGGAATACTGAAGCTTTCTTT. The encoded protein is CASNTGNTEAFF.

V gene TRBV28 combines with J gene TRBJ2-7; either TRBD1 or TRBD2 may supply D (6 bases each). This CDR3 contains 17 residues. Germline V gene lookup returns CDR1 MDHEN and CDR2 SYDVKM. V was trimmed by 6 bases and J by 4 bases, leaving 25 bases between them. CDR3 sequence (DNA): TGTGCCAGCAGCCCCCGGGGGCTACGCGGAGGGCCTTACGAGCAGTACTTC. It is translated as CASSPRGLRGGPYEQYF.

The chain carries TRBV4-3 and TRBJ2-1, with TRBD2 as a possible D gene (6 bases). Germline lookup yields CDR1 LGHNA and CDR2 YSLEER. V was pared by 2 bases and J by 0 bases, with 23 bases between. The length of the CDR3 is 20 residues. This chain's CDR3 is CASSQKFGGASQSSYNEQFF. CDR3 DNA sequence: TGCGCCAGCAGCCAAAAATTCGGAGGGGCATCCCAATCCTCCTACAATGAGCAGTTCTTC.

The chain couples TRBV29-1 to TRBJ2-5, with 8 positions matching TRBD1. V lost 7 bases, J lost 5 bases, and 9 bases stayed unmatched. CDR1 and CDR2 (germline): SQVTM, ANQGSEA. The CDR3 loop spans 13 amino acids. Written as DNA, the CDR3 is TGCAGCGCCCAAACGCAGGGGGCGGAGACCCAGTACTTC. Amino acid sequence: CSAQTQGAETQYF.

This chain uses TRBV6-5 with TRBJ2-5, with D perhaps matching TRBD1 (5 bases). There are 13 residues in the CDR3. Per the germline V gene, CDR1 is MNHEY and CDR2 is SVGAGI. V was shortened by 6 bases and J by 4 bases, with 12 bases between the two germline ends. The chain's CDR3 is CASRSRAGETQYF. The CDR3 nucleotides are TGTGCCAGCAGATCCAGGGCTGGAGAGACCCAGTACTTC.

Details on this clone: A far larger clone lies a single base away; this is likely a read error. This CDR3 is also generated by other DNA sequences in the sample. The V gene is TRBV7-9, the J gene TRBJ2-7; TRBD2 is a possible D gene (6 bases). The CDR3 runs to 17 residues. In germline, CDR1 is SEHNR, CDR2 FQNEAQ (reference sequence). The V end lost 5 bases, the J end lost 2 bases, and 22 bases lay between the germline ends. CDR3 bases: TGTGCCAGCAGCCCTCCATGGCGGGATGGGCCGACCTACGAGCAGTACTTC. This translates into CASSPPWRDGPTYEQYF.

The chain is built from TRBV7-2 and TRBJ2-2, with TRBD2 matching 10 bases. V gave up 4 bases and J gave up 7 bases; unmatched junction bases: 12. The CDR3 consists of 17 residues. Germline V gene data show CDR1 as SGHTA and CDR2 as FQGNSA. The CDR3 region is CASSSQLAGVLSGELFF. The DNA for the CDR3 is TGTGCCAGCAGCTCCCAGCTAGCGGGAGTTCTTAGCGGGGAGCTGTTTTTT.

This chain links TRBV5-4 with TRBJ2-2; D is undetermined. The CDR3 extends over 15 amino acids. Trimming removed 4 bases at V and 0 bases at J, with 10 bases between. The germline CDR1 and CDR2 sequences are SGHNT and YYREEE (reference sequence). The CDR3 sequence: CASSQWAANTGELFF. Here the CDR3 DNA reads TGTGCCAGCAGCCAGTGGGCAGCGAACACCGGGGAGCTGTTTTTT.

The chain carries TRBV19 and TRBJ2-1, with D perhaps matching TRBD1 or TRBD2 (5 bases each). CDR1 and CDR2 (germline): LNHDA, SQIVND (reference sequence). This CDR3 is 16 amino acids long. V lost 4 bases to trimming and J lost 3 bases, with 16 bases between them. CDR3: CASSNNRDLVYNEQFF. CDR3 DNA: TGTGCCAGTAGTAATAACCGGGACCTTGTCTACAATGAGCAGTTCTTC.

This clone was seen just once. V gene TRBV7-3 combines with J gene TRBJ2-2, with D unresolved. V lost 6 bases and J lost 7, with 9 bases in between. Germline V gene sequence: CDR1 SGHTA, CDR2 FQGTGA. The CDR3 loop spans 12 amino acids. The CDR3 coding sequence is TGTGCCAGCAGTTTTACCGGCGGGGAGCTGTTTTTT. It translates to CASSFTGGELFF.

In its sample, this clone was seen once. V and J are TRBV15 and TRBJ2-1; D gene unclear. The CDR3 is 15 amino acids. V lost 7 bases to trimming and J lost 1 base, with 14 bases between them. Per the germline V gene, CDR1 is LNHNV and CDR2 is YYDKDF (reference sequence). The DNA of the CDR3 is TGTGCCACCACCCCCCCAGGTGGGTCCTACAATGAGCAGTTCTTC. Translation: CATTPPGGSYNEQFF. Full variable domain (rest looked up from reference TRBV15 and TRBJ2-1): DAMVIQNPRYQVTQFGKPVTLSCSQTLNHNVMYWYQQKSSQAPKLLFHYYDKDFNNEADTPDNFQSRRPNTSFCFLDIRSPGLGDTAMYLCATTPPGGSYNEQFFGPGTRLTVL.

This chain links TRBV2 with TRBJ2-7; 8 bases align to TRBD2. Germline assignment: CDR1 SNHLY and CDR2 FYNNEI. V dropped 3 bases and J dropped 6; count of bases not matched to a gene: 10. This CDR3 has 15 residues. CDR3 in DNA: TGTGCCAGCAGTGACGGGGGGAGCGGGAGTACCGAGCAGTACTTC. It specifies CASSDGGSGSTEQYF.

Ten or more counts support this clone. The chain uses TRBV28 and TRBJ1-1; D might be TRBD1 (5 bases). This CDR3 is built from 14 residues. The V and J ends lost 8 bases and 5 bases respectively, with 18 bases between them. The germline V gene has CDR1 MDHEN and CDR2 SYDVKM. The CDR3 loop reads CASFASVGGTEAFF. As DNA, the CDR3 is TGTGCCAGCTTTGCGTCGGTGGGGGGTACTGAAGCTTTCTTT. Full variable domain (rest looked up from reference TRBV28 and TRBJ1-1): DVKVTQSSRYLVKRTGEKVFLECVQDMDHENMFWYRQDPGLGLRLIYFSYDVKMKEKGDIPEGYSVSREKKERFSLILESASTNQTSMYLCASFASVGGTEAFFGQGTRLTVV.

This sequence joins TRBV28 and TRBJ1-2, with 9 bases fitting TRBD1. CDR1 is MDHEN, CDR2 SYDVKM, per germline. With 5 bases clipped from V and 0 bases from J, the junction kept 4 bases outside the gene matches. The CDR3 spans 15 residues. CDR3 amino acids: CASSADRGTNYGYTF. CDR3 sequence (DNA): TGTGCCAGCAGTGCGGACAGGGGCACTAACTATGGCTACACCTTC.

In DNA, the CDR3 is TGCGCCAGCAGCTTGGATAGCGGGAGCGGGGAGACCCAGTACTTC. Its translation: CASSLDSGSGETQYF. The gene calls are TRBV5-1 and TRBJ2-5; 9 bases line up with TRBD2. Germline V lookup: CDR1 SGHRS, CDR2 YFSETQ. This CDR3 contains 15 residues. Trimming took 0 bases from V and 5 from J; bases not matched to a gene: 5.

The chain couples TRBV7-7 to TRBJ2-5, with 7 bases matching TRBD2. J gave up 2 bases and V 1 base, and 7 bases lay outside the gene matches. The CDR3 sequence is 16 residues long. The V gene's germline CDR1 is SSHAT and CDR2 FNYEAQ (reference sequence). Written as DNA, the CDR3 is TGTGCCAGCAGCTTAGTGGTGGGGGGGTCGCAAGAGACCCAGTACTTC. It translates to CASSLVVGGSQETQYF.

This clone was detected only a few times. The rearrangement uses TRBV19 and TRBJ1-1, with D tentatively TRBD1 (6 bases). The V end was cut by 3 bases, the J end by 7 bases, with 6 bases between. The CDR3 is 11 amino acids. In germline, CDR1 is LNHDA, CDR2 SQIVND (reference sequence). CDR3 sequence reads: CASSMTGEAFF. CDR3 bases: TGTGCCAGTAGTATGACAGGTGAAGCTTTCTTT.

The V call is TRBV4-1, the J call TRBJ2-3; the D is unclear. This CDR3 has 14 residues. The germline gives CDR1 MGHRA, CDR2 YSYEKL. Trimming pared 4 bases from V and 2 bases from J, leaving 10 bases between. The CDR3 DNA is TGCGCCAGCAGCCGCTCTTCCCTCACAGATACGCAGTATTTT. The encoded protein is CASSRSSLTDTQYF.

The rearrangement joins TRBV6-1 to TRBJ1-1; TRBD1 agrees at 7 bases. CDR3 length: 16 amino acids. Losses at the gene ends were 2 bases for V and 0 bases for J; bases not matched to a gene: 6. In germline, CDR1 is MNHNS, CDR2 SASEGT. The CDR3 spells CASSEQRDRMNTEAFF. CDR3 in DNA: TGTGCCAGCAGTGAACAAAGGGACAGAATGAACACTGAAGCTTTCTTT.

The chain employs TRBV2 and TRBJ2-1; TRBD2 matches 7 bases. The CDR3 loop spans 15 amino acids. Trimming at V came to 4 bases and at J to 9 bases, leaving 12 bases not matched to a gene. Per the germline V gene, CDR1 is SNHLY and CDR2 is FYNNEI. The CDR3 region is CASSVRVAGDGEQFF. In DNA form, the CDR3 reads TGTGCCAGCAGTGTCAGGGTGGCGGGAGACGGTGAGCAGTTCTTC.